One sample yielded the 13 T cell receptor beta chains listed below, sequenced in a study of shared clonotypes between healthy human individuals. Sequencing was performed with immunoSEQ multiplex PCR; in TCRdb, only in-frame clones are kept and a portion is missing. The sample consists of 2 million to 2.5 million clones, under 95% of them appearing once. Sequencing was performed on naive CD4+ T cells from PBMCs. As to subset: CD45RA+ positively selected. Source of these receptors: a man in his late teens or twenties in good health. Some clones in this sample may be carry-over from other donors' samples.

The V and J genes are TRBV5-5 and TRBJ2-7; 7 bases are shared with TRBD1. Germline V lookup: CDR1 SGHKS, CDR2 YYEKEE (reference sequence). V gave up 4 bases and J gave up 5 bases; unmatched junction bases: 3. The CDR3 totals 12 residues. This CDR3 reads CASSPGGNEQYF. The CDR3 bases are TGTGCCAGCAGCCCAGGGGGTAACGAGCAGTACTTC.

The V gene is TRBV28, the J gene TRBJ2-4; 7 bases align to TRBD2. Germline CDR1 reads MDHEN; CDR2 reads SYDVKM. The CDR3 loop spans 16 amino acids. Trimming at V came to 7 bases and at J to 4 bases, leaving 13 bases not matched to a gene. In DNA form, the CDR3 reads TGTGCCAGCAATTTCGGGACTAACGAATTTAAAAACATTCAGTACTTC. Translated: CASNFGTNEFKNIQYF.

J is TRBJ2-7 and V is TRBV7-2, with D perhaps TRBD2 (5 bases). CDR3 length equals 15 residues. The V end was cut by 5 bases, the J end by 3 bases, with 17 bases between. Germline CDR1 SGHTA, CDR2 FQGNSA. For the CDR3, the DNA is TGTGCCAGCAGCCGCGCGGCAACGAGGGTCTACGAGCAGTACTTC. Residues: CASSRAATRVYEQYF.

The rearrangement links TRBV5-6 to TRBJ1-2, with TRBD1 matching over 9 bases. Germline CDR1 and CDR2: SGHDT and YYEEEE. With V trimmed by 5 bases and J by 4 bases, 9 bases remained unmatched. CDR3 length: 15 amino acids. The CDR3 DNA reads as TGTGCCAGCAGTTCACCGGGACAGGGATTCTATGGCTACACCTTC. Residues: CASSSPGQGFYGYTF.

The gene calls are TRBV6-5 and TRBJ1-4; TRBD1 matches 8 bases. The length of the CDR3 is 15 residues. The germline gives CDR1 MNHEY, CDR2 SVGAGI. The V gene end was trimmed by 7 bases and the J gene end by 7 bases; junction bases not matched to a gene: 11. The CDR3 is CASTINRGAGEKLFF. The DNA of the CDR3 is TGTGCCAGCACCATAAACAGGGGGGCGGGTGAAAAACTGTTTTTT.

This clone has a single count. The V gene is TRBV4-2, the J gene TRBJ2-1; 11 bases align to TRBD2. The CDR3 is 18 residues long. Germline lookup yields CDR1 LGHNA and CDR2 YNFKEQ. The V gene end was trimmed by 0 bases and the J gene end by 8 bases; junction bases not matched to a gene: 12. The CDR3 DNA sequence: TGTGCCAGCAGCCAAGAAGGTCATACTAGCGGGAGTTATTATGAGCAGTTCTTC. This translates into CASSQEGHTSGSYYEQFF.

In regard to this clone: One junction end does not reproduce the germline sequence, and a read error may be involved. Other DNA sequences in this sample translate to the same CDR3. J is TRBJ2-5 and V is TRBV7-9; 11 positions agree with TRBD2. Germline V lookup: CDR1 SEHNR, CDR2 FQNEAQ (reference sequence). This CDR3 comprises 14 residues. The CDR3 loop reads CASSLAGGGETQYF. CDR3 nucleotides: TGTGCCAGCAGCCTAGCGGGAGGCGGTGAGACCCAGTACTTC.

The V gene is TRBV28, the J gene TRBJ1-2; 9 bases are shared with TRBD1. The V and J ends lost 4 bases and 5 bases, in that order; junction bases with no gene match: 5. CDR1 and CDR2 from the germline V gene are MDHEN and SYDVKM. CDR3 size: 14 residues. CDR3 sequence (DNA): TGTGCCAGCAGTTCGGGACAGGGAAAATATGGCTACACCTTC. This sequence encodes CASSSGQGKYGYTF.

The J gene is TRBJ2-1, the V gene TRBV2, with no clear D. The CDR3 is 16 amino acids. V was cut by 6 bases and J by 2 bases, with 17 bases left in between. Germline loops: CDR1 SNHLY, CDR2 FYNNEI. The CDR3 sequence: CASSAADISAYNEQFF. As DNA, the CDR3 is TGTGCCAGCAGCGCGGCCGATATCAGCGCCTACAATGAGCAGTTCTTC.

This chain connects TRBV7-9 to TRBJ2-1; D is unresolved. Germline CDR1 reads SEHNR; CDR2 reads FQNEAQ (reference sequence). V was trimmed by 1 base and J by 12 bases, leaving 10 bases between them. This CDR3 spans 12 amino acids. CDR3 coding DNA: TGTGCCAGCAGCTTAGTGGTAGCTCGGCAGTTCTTC. Its protein product is CASSLVVARQFF.

The chain links TRBV4-1 to TRBJ2-6; possibly TRBD2 for D (5 bases). Trimming took 0 bases from V and 4 from J, leaving 10 bases between them. There are 16 residues in the CDR3. Germline V lookup: CDR1 MGHRA, CDR2 YSYEKL. The CDR3 reads CASSQDWEQGANVLTF. In nucleotides, the CDR3 is TGCGCCAGCAGCCAAGATTGGGAGCAAGGGGCCAACGTCCTGACTTTC.

The genes are TRBV18 and TRBJ2-3; 9 nucleotides agree with TRBD2. The CDR3 has 15 residues. Germline CDR1 and CDR2: KGHSH and LQKENI. The trim removed 4 bases at V and 1 base at J, leaving 3 bases unmatched. The CDR3 DNA is TGTGCCAGCTCACAGCTAGCGGGGCGCACAGATACGCAGTATTTT. It yields the protein CASSQLAGRTDTQYF.

The J gene is TRBJ2-3, the V gene TRBV30, with 8 bases lining up with TRBD2. There are 16 residues in the CDR3. V trimming: 0 bases; J trimming: 0 bases; junction bases outside the gene matches: 5. Germline CDR1 is GTSNPN and CDR2 is SVGIG (reference sequence). The CDR3 coding sequence is TGTGCCTGGAGTGTCGGGACTAGAGGAAGCACAGATACGCAGTATTTT. Protein product: CAWSVGTRGSTDTQYF. Combining the CDR3 with reference TRBV30 and TRBJ2-3 gives the whole variable domain SQTIHQWPATLVQPVGSPLSLECTVEGTSNPNLYWYRQAAGRGLQLLFYSVGIGQISSEVPQNLSASRPQDRQFILSSKKLLLSDSGFYLCAWSVGTRGSTDTQYFGPGTRLTVL.